Described below is a single T cell receptor beta chain sequence and its context. Its specificity is not known. This sample was included in a study of cytomegalovirus exposure and HLA in healthy donors. Study findings and constraints: For TCR beta chains, V- and J-gene trimming was later linked to a missense DCLRE1C variant. Presence/absence analyses rested on an assumption that sequencing depth was roughly uniform across donors. In vitro, three CMV-associated chains proved specific for CMV antigens.

Germline trimming cut 1 base from V and 5 bases from J; bases unmatched to any gene: 8. The CDR3 is 17 residues long. The germline V gene has CDR1 MGHRA and CDR2 YSYEKL. The PCR used 60 Vbeta and 13 Jbeta primers. Profiling relied on immunoSEQ multiplex PCR, and the TCRdb table lists in-frame clones only, not all of them. This sample has 100,000 to 150,000 clones, with 77% found just once. V usage is TRBV4-1 and J usage is TRBJ2-5; 12 positions match TRBD1. Source material: PBMCs. The origin of this receptor is a woman in her thirties or forties in good health and CMV-seropositive. The CDR3 DNA reads TGCGCCAGCAGCCAAGGGTGGGACAGGGGGCGAGGTGAGACCCAGTACTTC. Encoded protein: CASSQGWDRGRGETQYF.